This T cell receptor beta chain was captured by sequencing in a study of shared clonotypes between healthy human individuals. For the study at large: The plates for each donor numbered three CD4 naive, three CD4 memory, two CD8 naive and one CD8 memory.

Libraries were prepared by immunoSEQ multiplex PCR; TCRdb keeps only in-frame clonotypes and omits some of them. The data hold under 2.5 million clones, with about nine tenths observed a single time. Study-level points and caveats: The expectation was that sequencing depth would affect clonotype sharing among donors. Sequencing of the sorted subsets was shown by rarefaction to be incomplete despite large depth.

Adults of Caucasian background living in Nashville, Tennessee made up all donors. This clone was seen only once. Its target is not known. This TCR was recovered from a man younger than 35 in good health. Some clones in this sample may be carry-over from other donors' samples. The material sequenced was naive CD4+ T cells from PBMCs. Indicated subset: CD45RA+ positively selected.

The CDR3 bases are TGTGCCAGCAGCCCCCCCTTGATGAACACTGAAGCTTTCTTT. Amino acid sequence: CASSPPLMNTEAFF. V and J are TRBV5-5 and TRBJ1-1; D is ambiguous. CDR3 length: 14 residues. Trimming pared 4 bases from V and 0 bases from J, leaving 10 bases between. Germline lookup yields CDR1 SGHKS and CDR2 YYEKEE (reference sequence).